Reported below is one T cell receptor beta chain. Its antigen is unidentified. This CDR3 has 13 amino acids. Germline CDR1 reads SGHKS; CDR2 reads YYEKEE (reference sequence). Trimming took 9 bases from V and 9 from J, leaving 16 bases between them. The record originates from a study of T cell responses to AZD1222 COVID-19 vaccine. Study results and caveats: A reported finding is that nearly half of spike-specific TCRs target unmutated variant regions.

Clones were read by immunoSEQ multiplex PCR, and TCRdb kept only the in-frame ones, dropping some. This sample has 150,000 to 200,000 clones; about nine tenths occur once, and the top ten carry roughly 1.9%. Second-dose groups at about 4 or about 12 weeks were pooled. V is TRBV5-5 and J is TRBJ1-6; no definite D call. The TCR comes from an adult who received the AZD1222 COVID-19 vaccine. The sequenced sample was peripheral blood, obtained 28 days after the second AZD1222 dose. CDR3 loop: CATKGKGSSPLHF. The DNA for the CDR3 is TGTGCCACCAAAGGGAAGGGTTCTTCACCCCTCCACTTT.